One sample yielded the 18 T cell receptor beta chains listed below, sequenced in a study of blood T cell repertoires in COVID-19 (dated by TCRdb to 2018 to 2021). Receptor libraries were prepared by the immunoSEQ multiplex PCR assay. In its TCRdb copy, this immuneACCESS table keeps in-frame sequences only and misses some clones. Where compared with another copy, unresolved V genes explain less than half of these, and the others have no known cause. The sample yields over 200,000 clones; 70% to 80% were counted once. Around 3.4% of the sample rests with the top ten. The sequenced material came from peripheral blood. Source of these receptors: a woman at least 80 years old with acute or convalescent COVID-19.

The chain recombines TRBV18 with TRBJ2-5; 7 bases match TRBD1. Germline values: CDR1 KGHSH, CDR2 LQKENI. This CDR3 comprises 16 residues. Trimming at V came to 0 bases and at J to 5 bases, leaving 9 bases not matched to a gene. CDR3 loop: CASSPPGTVHGETQYF. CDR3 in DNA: TGTGCCAGCTCACCACCTGGGACAGTCCATGGGGAGACCCAGTACTTC. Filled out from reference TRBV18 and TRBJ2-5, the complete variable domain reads NAGVMQNPRHLVRRRGQEARLRCSPMKGHSHVYWYRQLPEEGLKFMVYLQKENIIDESGMPKERFSAEFPKEGPSILRIQQVVRGDSAAYFCASSPPGTVHGETQYFGPGTRLLVL.

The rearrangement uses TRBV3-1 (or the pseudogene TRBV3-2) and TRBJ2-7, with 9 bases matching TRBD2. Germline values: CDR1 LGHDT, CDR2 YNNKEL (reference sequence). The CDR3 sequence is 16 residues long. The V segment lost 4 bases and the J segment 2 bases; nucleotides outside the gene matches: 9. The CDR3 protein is CASSPSGLAITYEQYF. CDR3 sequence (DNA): TGTGCCAGCAGCCCGTCCGGACTAGCGATTACCTACGAGCAGTACTTC.

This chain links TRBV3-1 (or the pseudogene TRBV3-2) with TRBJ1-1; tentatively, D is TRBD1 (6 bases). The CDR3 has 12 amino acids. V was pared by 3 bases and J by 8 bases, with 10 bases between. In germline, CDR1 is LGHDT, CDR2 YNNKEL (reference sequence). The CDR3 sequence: CASSHPGTEAFF. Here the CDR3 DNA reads TGTGCCAGCAGCCACCCTGGGACAGAAGCTTTCTTT.

CDR3 loop: CASSQAGGVGNEQFF. As DNA, the CDR3 is TGTGCCAGCAGCCAAGCCGGAGGGGTGGGGAATGAGCAGTTCTTC. The V call is TRBV4-2, the J call TRBJ2-1; D is possibly TRBD2 (6 bases). Trimming cost V 1 base and J 7 bases, with 14 bases left between them. This CDR3 has 15 amino acids. CDR1 LGHNA and CDR2 YNFKEQ come from the germline V gene.

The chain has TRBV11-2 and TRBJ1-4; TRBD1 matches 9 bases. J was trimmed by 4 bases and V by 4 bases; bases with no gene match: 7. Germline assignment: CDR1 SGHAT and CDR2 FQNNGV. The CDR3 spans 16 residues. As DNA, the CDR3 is TGTGCCAGCAGCTCAAAGCCGGGACAGGGTAATGAAAAACTGTTTTTT. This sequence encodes CASSSKPGQGNEKLFF. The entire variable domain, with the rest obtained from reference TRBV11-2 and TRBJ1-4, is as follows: EAGVAQSPRYKIIEKRQSVAFWCNPISGHATLYWYQQILGQGPKLLIQFQNNGVVDDSQLPKDRFSAERLKGVDSTLKIQPAKLEDSAVYLCASSSKPGQGNEKLFFGSGTQLSVL.

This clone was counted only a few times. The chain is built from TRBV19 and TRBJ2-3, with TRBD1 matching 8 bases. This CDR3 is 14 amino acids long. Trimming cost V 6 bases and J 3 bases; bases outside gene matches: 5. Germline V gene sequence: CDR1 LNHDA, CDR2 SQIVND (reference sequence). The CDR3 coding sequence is TGTGCCAGTAGCCCCGACAGGGGAACAGATACGCAGTATTTT. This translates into CASSPDRGTDTQYF.

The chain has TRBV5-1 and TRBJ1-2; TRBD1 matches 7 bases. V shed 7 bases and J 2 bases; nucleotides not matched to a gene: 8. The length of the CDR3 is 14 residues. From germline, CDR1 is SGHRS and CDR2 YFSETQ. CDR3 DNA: TGCGCCAGCCGATGGGCGACAGGGAACTATGGCTACACCTTC. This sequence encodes CASRWATGNYGYTF.

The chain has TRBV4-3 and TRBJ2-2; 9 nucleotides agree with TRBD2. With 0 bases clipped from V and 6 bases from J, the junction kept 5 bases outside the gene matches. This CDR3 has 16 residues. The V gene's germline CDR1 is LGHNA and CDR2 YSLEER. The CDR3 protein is CASSQDPPSGAGELFF. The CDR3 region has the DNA TGCGCCAGCAGCCAAGATCCCCCTAGCGGGGCCGGGGAGCTGTTTTTT.

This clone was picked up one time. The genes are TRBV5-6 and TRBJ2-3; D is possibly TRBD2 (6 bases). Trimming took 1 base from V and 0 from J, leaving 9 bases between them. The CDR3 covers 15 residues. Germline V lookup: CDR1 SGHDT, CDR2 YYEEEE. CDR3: CASSLHGTSTDTQYF. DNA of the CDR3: TGTGCCAGCAGCTTGCACGGGACTAGCACAGATACGCAGTATTTT. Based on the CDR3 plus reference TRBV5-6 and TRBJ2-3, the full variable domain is DAGVTQSPTHLIKTRGQQVTLRCSPKSGHDTVSWYQQALGQGPQFIFQYYEEEERQRGNFPDRFSGHQFPNYSSELNVNALLLGDSALYLCASSLHGTSTDTQYFGPGTRLTVL.

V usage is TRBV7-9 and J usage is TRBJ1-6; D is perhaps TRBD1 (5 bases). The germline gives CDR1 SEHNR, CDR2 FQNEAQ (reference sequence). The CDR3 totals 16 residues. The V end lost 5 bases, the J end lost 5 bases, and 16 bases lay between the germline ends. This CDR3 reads CASSPSQGLDNSPLHF. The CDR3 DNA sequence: TGTGCCAGCAGCCCGAGCCAGGGATTAGATAATTCACCCCTCCACTTT.

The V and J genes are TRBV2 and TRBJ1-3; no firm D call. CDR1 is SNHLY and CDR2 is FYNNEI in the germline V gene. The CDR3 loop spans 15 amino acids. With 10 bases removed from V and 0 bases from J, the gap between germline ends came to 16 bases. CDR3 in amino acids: CATRDRAFSGNTIYF. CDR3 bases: TGTGCCACCCGTGACCGCGCCTTCTCTGGAAACACCATATATTTT. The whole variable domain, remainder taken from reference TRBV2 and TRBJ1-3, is EPEVTQTPSHQVTQMGQEVILRCVPISNHLYFYWYRQILGQKVEFLVSFYNNEISEKSEIFDDQFSVERPDGSNFTLKIRSTKLEDSAMYFCATRDRAFSGNTIYFGEGSWLTVV.

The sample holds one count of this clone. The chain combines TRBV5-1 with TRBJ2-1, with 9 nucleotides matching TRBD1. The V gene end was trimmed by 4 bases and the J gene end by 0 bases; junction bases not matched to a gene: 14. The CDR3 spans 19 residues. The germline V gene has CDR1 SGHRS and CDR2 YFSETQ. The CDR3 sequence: CASSPGTGRPSGSYNEQFF. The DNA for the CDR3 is TGCGCCAGCAGCCCCGGGACAGGGAGGCCTAGCGGCTCCTACAATGAGCAGTTCTTC.

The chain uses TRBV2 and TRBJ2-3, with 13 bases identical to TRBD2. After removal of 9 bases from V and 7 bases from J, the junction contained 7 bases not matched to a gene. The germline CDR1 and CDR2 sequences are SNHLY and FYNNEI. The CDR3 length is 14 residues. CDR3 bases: TGTGCCAGGGAATGGACTAGCGGGGGTAATACGCAGTATTTT. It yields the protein CAREWTSGGNTQYF.

CDR3 sequence reads: CASSDPATGDYGYTF. CDR3 nucleotides: TGTGCCAGCAGTGACCCCGCGACAGGGGACTATGGCTACACCTTC. The chain combines TRBV6-4 with TRBJ1-2; the match to TRBD1 covers 8 bases. From germline, CDR1 is MRHNA and CDR2 SNTAGT. This CDR3 has 15 amino acids. V lost 2 bases, J lost 3 bases, and 5 bases stayed unmatched.

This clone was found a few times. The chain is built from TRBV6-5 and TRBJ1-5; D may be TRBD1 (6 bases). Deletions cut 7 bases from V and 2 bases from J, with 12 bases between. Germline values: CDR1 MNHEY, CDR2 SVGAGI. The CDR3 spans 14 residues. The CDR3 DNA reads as TGTGCCAGCAAGAGGGGGAACGGCAATCAGCCCCAGCATTTT. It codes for CASKRGNGNQPQHF.

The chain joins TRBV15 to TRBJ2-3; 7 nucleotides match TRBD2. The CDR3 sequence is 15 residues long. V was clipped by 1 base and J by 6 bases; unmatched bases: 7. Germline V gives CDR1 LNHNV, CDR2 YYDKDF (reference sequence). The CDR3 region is CATSRGMGGSDTQYF. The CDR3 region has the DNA TGTGCCACCAGCAGAGGCATGGGAGGGTCGGATACGCAGTATTTT. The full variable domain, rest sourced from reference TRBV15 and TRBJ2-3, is DAMVIQNPRYQVTQFGKPVTLSCSQTLNHNVMYWYQQKSSQAPKLLFHYYDKDFNNEADTPDNFQSRRPNTSFCFLDIRSPGLGDTAMYLCATSRGMGGSDTQYFGPGTRLTVL.

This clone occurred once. The CDR3 reads CASSEGPGYGYTF. CDR3 sequence (DNA): TGTGCCAGCAGTGAAGGGCCAGGCTATGGCTACACCTTC. The chain joins TRBV2 to TRBJ1-2, with D hard to call. CDR1 is SNHLY and CDR2 is FYNNEI in the germline V gene. The V end lost 1 base, the J end lost 4 bases, and 7 bases lay between the germline ends. The CDR3 is made up of 13 amino acids. Full variable domain (rest looked up from reference TRBV2 and TRBJ1-2): EPEVTQTPSHQVTQMGQEVILRCVPISNHLYFYWYRQILGQKVEFLVSFYNNEISEKSEIFDDQFSVERPDGSNFTLKIRSTKLEDSAMYFCASSEGPGYGYTFGSGTRLTVV.

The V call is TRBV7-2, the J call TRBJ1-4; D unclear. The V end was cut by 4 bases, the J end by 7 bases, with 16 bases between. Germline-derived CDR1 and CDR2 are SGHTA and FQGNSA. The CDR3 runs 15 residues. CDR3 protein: CASSYSLGEGEKLFF. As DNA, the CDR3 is TGTGCCAGCAGCTATTCCCTGGGCGAGGGTGAAAAACTGTTTTTT.